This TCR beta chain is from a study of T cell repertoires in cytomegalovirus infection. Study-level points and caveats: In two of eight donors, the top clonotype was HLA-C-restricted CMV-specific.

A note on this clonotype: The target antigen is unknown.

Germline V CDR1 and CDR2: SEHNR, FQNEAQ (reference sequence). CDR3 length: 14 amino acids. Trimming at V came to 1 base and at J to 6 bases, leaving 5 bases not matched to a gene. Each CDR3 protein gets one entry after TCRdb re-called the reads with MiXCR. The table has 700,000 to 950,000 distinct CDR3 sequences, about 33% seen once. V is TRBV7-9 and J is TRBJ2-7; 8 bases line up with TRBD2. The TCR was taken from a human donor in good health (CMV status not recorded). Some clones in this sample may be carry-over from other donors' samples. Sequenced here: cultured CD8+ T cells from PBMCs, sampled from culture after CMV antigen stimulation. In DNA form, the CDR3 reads TGTGCCAGCAGCTTAGGAGGGACTAGGGGCGAGCAGTACTTC. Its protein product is CASSLGGTRGEQYF.